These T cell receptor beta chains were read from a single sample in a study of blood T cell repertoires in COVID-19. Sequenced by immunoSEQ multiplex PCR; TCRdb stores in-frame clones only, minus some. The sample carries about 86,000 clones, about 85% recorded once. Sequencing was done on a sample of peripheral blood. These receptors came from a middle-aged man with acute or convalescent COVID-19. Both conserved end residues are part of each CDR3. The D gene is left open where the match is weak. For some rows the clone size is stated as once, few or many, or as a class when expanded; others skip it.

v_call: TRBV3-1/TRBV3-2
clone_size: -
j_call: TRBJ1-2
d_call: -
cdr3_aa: CASTAGNYGYTF
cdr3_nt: TGTGCCAGCACGGCAGGGAACTATGGCTACACCTTC

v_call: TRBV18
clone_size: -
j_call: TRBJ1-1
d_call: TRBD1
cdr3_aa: CASSPPGGEEAFF
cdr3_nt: TGTGCCAGCTCACCACCAGGGGGCGAGGAAGCTTTCTTT

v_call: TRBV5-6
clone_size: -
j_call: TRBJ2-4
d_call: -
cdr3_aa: CASSYRTGIAKNIQYF
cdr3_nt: TGTGCCAGCAGCTACCGGACGGGAATAGCCAAAAACATTCAGTACTTC

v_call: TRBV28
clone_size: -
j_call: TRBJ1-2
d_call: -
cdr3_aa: CASRPGTPPGYTF
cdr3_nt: TGTGCCAGCAGACCCGGGACTCCACCGGGCTACACCTTC

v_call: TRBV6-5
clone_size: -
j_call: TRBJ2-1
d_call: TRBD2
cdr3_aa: CASSSLSGRSNEQFF
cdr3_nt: TGTGCCAGCAGTTCTCTTAGCGGGAGGTCCAATGAGCAGTTCTTC

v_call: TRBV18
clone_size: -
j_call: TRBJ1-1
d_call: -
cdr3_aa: CASSRLQGGSTEAFF
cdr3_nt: TGTGCCAGCTCACGATTACAGGGAGGGTCAACTGAAGCTTTCTTT

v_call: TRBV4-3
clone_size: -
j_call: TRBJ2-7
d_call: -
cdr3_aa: CASSQVNPPGAYEQYF
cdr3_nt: TGCGCCAGCAGCCAAGTCAATCCACCAGGGGCCTACGAGCAGTACTTC

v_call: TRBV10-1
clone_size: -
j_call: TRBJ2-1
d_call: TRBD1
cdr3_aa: CASSGGTGAGEQFF
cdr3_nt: TGCGCCAGCAGTGGCGGGACAGGGGCTGGTGAGCAGTTCTTC

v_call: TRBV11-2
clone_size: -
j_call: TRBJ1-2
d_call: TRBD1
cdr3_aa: CASSETGGSTYGYTF
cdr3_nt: TGTGCCAGCAGCGAAACAGGGGGATCCACCTATGGCTACACCTTC

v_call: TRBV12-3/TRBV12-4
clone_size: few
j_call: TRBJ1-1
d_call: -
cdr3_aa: CASSLGPNTEAFF
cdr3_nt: TGTGCCAGCAGTTTGGGGCCGAACACTGAAGCTTTCTTT

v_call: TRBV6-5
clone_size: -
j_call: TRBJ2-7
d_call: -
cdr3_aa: CASSYRGSEQYF
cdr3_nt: TGTGCCAGCAGTTACAGAGGCAGCGAGCAGTACTTC

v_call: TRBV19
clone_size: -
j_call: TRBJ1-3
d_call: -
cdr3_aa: CASSIYTTAGHSGNTIYF
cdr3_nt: TGTGCCAGTAGTATTTATACGACAGCGGGACACTCTGGAAACACCATATATTTT

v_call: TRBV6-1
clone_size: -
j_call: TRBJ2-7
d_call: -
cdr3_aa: CASSEVQSYEQYF
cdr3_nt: TGTGCCAGCAGTGAGGTTCAGTCCTACGAGCAGTACTTC

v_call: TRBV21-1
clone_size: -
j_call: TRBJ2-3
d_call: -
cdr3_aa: CASSKAELLAGATDTQYF
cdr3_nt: TGTGCCAGCAGCAAAGCAGAGCTACTAGCGGGAGCAACAGATACGCAGTATTTT

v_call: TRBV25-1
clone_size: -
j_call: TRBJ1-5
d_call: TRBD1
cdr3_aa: CASSYGTGDRQPQHF
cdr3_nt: TGTGCCAGCAGTTACGGGACAGGGGATCGGCAGCCCCAGCATTTT

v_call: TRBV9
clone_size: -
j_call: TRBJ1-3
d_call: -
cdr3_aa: CASSVGVGGYGNTIYF
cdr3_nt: TGTGCCAGCAGCGTAGGTGTAGGGGGATATGGAAACACCATATATTTT

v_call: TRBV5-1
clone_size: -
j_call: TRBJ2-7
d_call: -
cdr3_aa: CASSLAVLERGSYEQYF
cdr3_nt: TGCGCCAGCAGCTTGGCCGTCCTAGAGAGGGGGTCCTACGAGCAGTACTTC

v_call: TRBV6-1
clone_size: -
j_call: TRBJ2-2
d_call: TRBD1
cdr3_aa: CASSEATGGIGELFF
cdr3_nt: TGTGCCAGCAGTGAGGCGACAGGGGGCATCGGGGAGCTGTTTTTT

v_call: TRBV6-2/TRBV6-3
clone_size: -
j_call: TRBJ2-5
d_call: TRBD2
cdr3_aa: CASSRRKRGGLETQYF
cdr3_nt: TGTGCCAGCAGCCGACGTAAGCGGGGGGGCTTGGAGACCCAGTACTTC

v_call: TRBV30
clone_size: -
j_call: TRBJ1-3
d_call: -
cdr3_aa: CAWSRTARSGNTIYF
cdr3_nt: TGTGCCTGGAGTCGGACAGCCCGCTCTGGAAACACCATATATTTT

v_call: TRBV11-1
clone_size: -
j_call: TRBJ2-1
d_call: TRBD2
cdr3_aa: CASRTSGADHEQFF
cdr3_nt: TGTGCCAGCAGAACTAGCGGGGCCGATCATGAGCAGTTCTTC

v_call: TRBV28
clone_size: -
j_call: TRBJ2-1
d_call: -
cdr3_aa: CASRDWTDEQFF
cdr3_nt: TGTGCCAGCAGGGACTGGACAGATGAGCAGTTCTTC

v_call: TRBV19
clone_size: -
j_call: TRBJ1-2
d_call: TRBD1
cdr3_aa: CASRKTGGEGYGYTF
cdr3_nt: TGTGCCAGTAGAAAGACAGGGGGCGAAGGCTATGGCTACACCTTC

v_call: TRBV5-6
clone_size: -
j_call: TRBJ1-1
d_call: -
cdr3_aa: CASSKTGTPNTEAFF
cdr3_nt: TGTGCCAGCAGCAAAACCGGTACTCCGAACACTGAAGCTTTCTTT

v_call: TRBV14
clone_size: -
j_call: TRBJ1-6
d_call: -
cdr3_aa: CASSQGWANSPLHF
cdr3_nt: TGTGCCAGCAGCCAAGGTTGGGCCAATTCACCCCTCCACTTT

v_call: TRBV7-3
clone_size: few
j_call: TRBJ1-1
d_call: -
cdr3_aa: CASRKMGGLTEAFF
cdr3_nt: TGTGCCAGCAGGAAAATGGGAGGACTCACTGAAGCTTTCTTT

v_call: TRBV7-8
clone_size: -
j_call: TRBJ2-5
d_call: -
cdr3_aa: CASSLGGYGETQYF
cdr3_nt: TGTGCCAGCAGCTTAGGGGGCTACGGGGAGACCCAGTACTTC

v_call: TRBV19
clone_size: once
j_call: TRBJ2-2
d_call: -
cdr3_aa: CASSIRGSPTGELFF
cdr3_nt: TGTGCCAGTAGTATACGGGGGAGTCCGACCGGGGAGCTGTTTTTT

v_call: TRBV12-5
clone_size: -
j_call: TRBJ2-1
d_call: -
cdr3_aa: CASGAGAQAPEQFF
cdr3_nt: TGTGCTAGTGGCGCGGGGGCCCAAGCCCCTGAGCAGTTCTTC

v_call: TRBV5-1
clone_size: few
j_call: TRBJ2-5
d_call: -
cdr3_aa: CASSRSLIALQETQYF
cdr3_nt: TGCGCCAGCAGCCGGTCCCTAATAGCTCTCCAAGAGACCCAGTACTTC